The TCR beta chain under discussion was sequenced for a study of CD8+ T cells in alopecia areata (dated by TCRdb to between 2017 and 2018). At the level of the whole study: Skin from C3H/HeJ donors with spontaneous alopecia (about 6-12 months old) was grafted onto female C3H/HeJ recipients aged roughly 6-11 weeks. High-throughput TCRbeta sequencing was used to examine T cell clonal expansion in alopecia areata in both the C3H/HeJ mouse model and human patients. TCRbeta CDR3 regions were amplified by immunoSEQ multiplex PCR with 35 Vbeta forward and 13 Jbeta reverse primers. Clonality in the scalp was compared among normal scalp (n=4), patchy alopecia areata scalp (n=8), and alopecia totalis/universalis scalp (n=8). RNA came from the PAXgene miRNA kit for fixed scalp, the miRNeasy kit for PBMCs, and the RNeasy kit for mouse skin. In humans, TCRbeta sequencing was performed on scalp tissue and on sorted CD4+ and CD8+ peripheral blood T cells from healthy controls and from patients with patchy or totalis/universalis alopecia areata.

Here is what the overall study found, with its caveats: Compared with normal scalp, lesional scalp, particularly in alopecia totalis/universalis, had higher clonality and more expanded CD8+ clones, which suggests antigenic drive. Compared with mice, TCR sequences shared between patients were less clear, possibly partly because of HLA diversity across the patient population. Resident alphabeta T cells in normal human skin are also sequenced, complicating scalp TCR repertoire analysis, unlike mouse skin dominated by gammadelta T cells.

This clone came up a few times. There is no known antigen for this receptor. The gene names and germline sequences given are murine. The read terminates 4 residues ahead of where the CDR3 ends, so the germline J gene completes it. This specimen includes other DNA sequences encoding the same CDR3. Pooled mouse cutaneous lymph node cells were stained for CD4, CD8alpha, NKG2D, NKG2ACE and other markers and were then sorted on a BD Influx. From the germline V gene, CDR1 is NSHNY and CDR2 is SYGAGN. Its CDR3 holds 16 amino acids, cysteine through phenylalanine. The 36 bases shown cover part of the CDR3, and their frame starts at base 1. At the junction V is shortened by 0 bases and J by 0 bases; bases outside the gene matches: 4. To prepare the library, the immunoSEQ multiplex PCR assay was applied. For TCR sequencing, RNA was extracted from every sample and reverse transcribed into cDNA to serve as template. First-strand cDNA was synthesized using SuperScript III with a 2:1 mix of oligo-dT and random hexamers. Amplification bias was assessed with a synthetic immune receptor repertoire, and residual bias was removed computationally. Sequencing of the libraries was done on Illumina HiSeq using 60 bp reads that spanned the CDR3 and were read from J toward V. The original methods were these. After raw reads were preprocessed to remove errors, the CDR3 was defined following IMGT conventions as running from the conserved cysteine to phenylalanine. Clonality was computed as 1 minus the Shannon entropy, with the entropy normalized by log2 of the number of productive unique TCRs. CD4 or CD8 identity of scalp clones was inferred by cross-referencing scalp TCRbeta sequences with sorted blood CD4 and CD8 repertoires. Held by TCRdb, this immuneACCESS table contains in-frame sequences only and omits some clones. Under half of the omission traces to an unresolved V gene where checked; the cause of the rest is unknown. V, J and clone size reflect that table, while D and trimming were determined from the DNA. For this sample, about 270,000 clones are listed, none of them singletons. Clones ranked in the top ten supply 0.9% to 1.5% of the sample.

The sequenced sample consisted of CD4+ T cells sorted from a lymph node. This TCR was recovered from a C3H/HeJ mouse with alopecia areata. The MHC haplotype found in this strain is H2-k. The rearranged chain carries TRBV13-1 and TRBJ2-3; a stretch of 7 junction bases matches TRBD2. CDR3 bases read: TGTGCCAGCAGTGATGCTGGGGGATCTAGTGCAGAA. This yields the protein CASSDAGGSSAE. In full, the CDR3 reads CASSDAGGSSAETLYF.